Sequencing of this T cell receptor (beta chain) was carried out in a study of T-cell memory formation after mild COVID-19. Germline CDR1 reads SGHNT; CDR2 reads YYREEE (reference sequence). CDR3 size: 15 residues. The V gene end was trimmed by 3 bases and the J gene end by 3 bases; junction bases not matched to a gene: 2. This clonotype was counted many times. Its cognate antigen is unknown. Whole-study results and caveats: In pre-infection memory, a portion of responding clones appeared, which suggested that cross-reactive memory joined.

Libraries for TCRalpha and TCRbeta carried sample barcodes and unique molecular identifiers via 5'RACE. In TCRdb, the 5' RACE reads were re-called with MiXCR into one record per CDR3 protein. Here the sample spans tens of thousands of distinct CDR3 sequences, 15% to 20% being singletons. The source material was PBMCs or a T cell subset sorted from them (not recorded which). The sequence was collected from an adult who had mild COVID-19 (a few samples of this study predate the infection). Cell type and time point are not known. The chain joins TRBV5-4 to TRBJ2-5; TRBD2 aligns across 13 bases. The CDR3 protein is CASSSGLAGEETQYF. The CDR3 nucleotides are TGTGCCAGCAGCTCAGGACTAGCGGGGGAAGAGACCCAGTACTTC.